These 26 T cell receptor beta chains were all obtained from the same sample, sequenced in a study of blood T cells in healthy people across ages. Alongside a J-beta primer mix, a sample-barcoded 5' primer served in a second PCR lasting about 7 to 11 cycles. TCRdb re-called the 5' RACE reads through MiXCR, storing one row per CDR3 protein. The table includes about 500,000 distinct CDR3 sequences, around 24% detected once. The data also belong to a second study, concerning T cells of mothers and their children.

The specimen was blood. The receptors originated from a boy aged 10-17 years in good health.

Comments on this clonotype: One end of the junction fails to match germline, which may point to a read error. The CDR3 nucleotides are TGTGCCAGCAGCGTAGAGCCCGATCTGCTCCAACGGGGGACGTTT. It encodes CASSVEPDLLQRGTF. The J gene is TRBJ1-1, the V gene TRBV9; perhaps TRBD1 as D (5 bases). The germline V gene has CDR1 SGDLS and CDR2 YYNGEE. The CDR3 runs to 15 residues.

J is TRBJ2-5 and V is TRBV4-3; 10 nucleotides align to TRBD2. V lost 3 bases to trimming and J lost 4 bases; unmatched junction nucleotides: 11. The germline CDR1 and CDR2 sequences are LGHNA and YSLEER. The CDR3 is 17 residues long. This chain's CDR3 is CASSQLVGVAGGETQYF. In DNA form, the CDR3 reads TGCGCCAGCAGCCAGTTGGTCGGGGTAGCGGGAGGAGAGACCCAGTACTTC.

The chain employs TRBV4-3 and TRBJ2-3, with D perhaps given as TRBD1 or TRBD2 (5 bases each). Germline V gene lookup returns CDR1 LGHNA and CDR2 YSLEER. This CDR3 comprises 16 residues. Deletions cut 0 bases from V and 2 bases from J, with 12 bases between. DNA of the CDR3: TGCGCCAGCAGCCAAGATTGGAAGGGGACCACAGATACGCAGTATTTT. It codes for CASSQDWKGTTDTQYF.

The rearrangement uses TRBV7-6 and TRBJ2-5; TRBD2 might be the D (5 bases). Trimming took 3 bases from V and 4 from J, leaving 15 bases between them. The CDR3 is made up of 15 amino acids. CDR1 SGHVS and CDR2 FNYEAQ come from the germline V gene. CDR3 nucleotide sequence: TGTGCCAGCAGCTTGAGGGTGACGCCCCTAGAGACCCAGTACTTC. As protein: CASSLRVTPLETQYF.

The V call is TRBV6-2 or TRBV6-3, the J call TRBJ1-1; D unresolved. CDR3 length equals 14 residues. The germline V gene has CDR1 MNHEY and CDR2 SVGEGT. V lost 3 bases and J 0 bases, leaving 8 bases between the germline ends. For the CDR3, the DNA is TGTGCCAGCAGTTATCGGACGGTGAACACTGAAGCTTTCTTT. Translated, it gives CASSYRTVNTEAFF.

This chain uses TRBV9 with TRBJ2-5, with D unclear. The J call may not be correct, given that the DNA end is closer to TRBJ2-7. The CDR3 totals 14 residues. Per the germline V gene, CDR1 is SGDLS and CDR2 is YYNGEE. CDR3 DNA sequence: TGTGCCAGCAGCGTAGACCCCATGGGCTACGAGCAGTACTTC. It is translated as CASSVDPMGYEQYF.

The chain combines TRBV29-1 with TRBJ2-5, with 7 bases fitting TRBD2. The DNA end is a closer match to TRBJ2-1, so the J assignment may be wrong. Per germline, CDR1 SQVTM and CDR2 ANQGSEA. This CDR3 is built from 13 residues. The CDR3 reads CSVPGGVRAEQFF. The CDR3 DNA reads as TGCAGCGTTCCGGGAGGAGTACGGGCTGAGCAGTTCTTC.

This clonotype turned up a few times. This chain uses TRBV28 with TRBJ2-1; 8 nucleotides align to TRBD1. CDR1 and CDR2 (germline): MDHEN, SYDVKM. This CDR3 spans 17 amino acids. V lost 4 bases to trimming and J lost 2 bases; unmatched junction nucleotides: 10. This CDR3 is CASSWGSRTGTYNEQFF. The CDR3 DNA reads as TGTGCCAGCAGTTGGGGATCCCGGACAGGGACCTACAATGAGCAGTTCTTC. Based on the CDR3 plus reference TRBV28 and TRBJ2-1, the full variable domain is DVKVTQSSRYLVKRTGEKVFLECVQDMDHENMFWYRQDPGLGLRLIYFSYDVKMKEKGDIPEGYSVSREKKERFSLILESASTNQTSMYLCASSWGSRTGTYNEQFFGPGTRLTVL.

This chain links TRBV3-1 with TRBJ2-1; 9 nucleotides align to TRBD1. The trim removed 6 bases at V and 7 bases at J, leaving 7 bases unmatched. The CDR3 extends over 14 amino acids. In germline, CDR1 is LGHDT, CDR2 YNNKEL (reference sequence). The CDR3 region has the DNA TGTGCCAGCAGGGACGGACAGGGGTGGAATGAGCAGTTCTTC. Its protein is CASRDGQGWNEQFF.

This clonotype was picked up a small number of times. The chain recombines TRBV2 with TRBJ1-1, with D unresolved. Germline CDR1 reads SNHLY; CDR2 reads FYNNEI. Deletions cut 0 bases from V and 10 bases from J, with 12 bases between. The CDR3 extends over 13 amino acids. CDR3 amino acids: CASSEAQVRGAFF. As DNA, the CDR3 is TGTGCCAGCAGTGAAGCGCAGGTTCGGGGAGCTTTCTTT.

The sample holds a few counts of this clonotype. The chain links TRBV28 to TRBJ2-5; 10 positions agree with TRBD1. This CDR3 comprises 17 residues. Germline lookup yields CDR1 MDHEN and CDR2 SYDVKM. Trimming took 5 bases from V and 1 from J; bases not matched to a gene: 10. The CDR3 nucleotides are TGTGCCAGCAGTCTACCTCCGGGACAGGGGACCCAAGAGACCCAGTACTTC. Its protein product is CASSLPPGQGTQETQYF.

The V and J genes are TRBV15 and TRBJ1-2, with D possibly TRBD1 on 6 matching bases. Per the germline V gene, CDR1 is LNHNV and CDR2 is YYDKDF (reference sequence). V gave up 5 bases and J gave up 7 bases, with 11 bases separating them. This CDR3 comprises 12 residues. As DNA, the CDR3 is TGTGCCACCAGCGGGGGGCAGGGTGGCTACACCTTC. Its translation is CATSGGQGGYTF. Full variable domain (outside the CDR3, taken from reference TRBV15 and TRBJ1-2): DAMVIQNPRYQVTQFGKPVTLSCSQTLNHNVMYWYQQKSSQAPKLLFHYYDKDFNNEADTPDNFQSRRPNTSFCFLDIRSPGLGDTAMYLCATSGGQGGYTFGSGTRLTVV.

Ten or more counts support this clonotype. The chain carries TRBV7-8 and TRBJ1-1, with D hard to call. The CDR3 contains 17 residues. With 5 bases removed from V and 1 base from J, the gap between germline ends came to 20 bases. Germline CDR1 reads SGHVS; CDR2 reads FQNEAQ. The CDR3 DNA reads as TGTGCCAGCAGCCAGAAGGCGGGGTGGGGAGGGAACACTGAAGCTTTCTTT. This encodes CASSQKAGWGGNTEAFF.

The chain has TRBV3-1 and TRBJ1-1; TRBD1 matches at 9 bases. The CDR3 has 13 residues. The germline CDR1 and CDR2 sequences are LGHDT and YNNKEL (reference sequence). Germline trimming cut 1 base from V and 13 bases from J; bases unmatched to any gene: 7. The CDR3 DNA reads TGTGCCAGCAGCCAAGTCAGGGACAGGGAGTATTTCTTT. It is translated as CASSQVRDREYFF.

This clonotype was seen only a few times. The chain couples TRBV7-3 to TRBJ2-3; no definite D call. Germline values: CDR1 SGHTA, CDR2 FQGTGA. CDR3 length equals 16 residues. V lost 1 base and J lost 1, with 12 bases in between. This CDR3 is CASSLNGIGGTDTQYF. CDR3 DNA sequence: TGTGCCAGCAGCTTAAATGGCATAGGCGGCACAGATACGCAGTATTTT.

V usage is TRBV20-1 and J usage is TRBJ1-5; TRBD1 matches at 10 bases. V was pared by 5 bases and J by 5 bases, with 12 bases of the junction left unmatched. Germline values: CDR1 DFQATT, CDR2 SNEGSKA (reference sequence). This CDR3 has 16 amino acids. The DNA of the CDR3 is TGCAGTGCTGCAAATCCAGACAGGGGGCTGGATCAGCCCCAGCATTTT. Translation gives CSAANPDRGLDQPQHF.

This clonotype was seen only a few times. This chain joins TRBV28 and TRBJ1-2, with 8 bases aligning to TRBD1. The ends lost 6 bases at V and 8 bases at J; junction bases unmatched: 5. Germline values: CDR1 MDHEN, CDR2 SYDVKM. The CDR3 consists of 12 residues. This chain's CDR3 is CASRGQVSGYTF. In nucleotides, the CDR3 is TGTGCCAGCAGGGGACAGGTTAGCGGCTACACCTTC.

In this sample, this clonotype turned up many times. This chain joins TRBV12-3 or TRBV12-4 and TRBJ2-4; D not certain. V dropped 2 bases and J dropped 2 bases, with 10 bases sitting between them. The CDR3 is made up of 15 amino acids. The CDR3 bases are TGTGCCAGCAGTTTAAGAGGTACAACCAAAAACATTCAGTACTTC. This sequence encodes CASSLRGTTKNIQYF.

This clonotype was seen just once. The CDR3 DNA reads TGCAGCGTGGACAGGGGGGGCCAAGAGACCCAGTACTTC. Translating gives CSVDRGGQETQYF. The chain uses TRBV29-1 and TRBJ2-5; TRBD1 agrees at 10 bases. Germline-derived CDR1 and CDR2 are SQVTM and ANQGSEA. The CDR3 has 13 amino acids. V was pared by 6 bases and J by 1 base, with 2 bases of the junction left unmatched.

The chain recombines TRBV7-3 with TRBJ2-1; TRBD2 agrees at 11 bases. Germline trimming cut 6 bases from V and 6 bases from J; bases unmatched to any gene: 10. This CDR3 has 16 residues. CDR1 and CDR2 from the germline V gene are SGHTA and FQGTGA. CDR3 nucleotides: TGTGCCAGCAGGTTCCAAAAGGGACTAGCGGTCAATGAGCAGTTCTTC. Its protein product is CASRFQKGLAVNEQFF. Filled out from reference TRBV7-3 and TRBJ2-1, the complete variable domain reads GAGVSQTPSNKVTEKGKYVELRCDPISGHTALYWYRQSLGQGPEFLIYFQGTGAADDSGLPNDRFFAVRPEGSVSTLKIQRTERGDSAVYLCASRFQKGLAVNEQFFGPGTRLTVL.

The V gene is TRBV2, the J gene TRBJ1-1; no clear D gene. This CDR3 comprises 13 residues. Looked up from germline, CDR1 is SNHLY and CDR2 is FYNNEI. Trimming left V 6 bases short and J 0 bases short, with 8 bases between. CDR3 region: CASSAPVNTEAFF. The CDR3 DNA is TGTGCCAGCAGCGCTCCGGTGAACACTGAAGCTTTCTTT.

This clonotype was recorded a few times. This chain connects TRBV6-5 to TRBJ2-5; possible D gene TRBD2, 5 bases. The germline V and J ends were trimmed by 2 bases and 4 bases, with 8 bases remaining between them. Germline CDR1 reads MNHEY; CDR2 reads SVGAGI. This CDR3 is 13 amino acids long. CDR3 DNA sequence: TGTGCCAGCAGTTACGGACTGCTAGAGACCCAGTACTTC. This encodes CASSYGLLETQYF.

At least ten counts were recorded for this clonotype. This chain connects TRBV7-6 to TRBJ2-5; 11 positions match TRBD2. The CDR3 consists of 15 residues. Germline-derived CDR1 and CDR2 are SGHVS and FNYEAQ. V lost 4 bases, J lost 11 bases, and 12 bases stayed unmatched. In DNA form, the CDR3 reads TGTGCCAGCAGCTCCCTAGCGGGGGGCCCCATTGGGCAGTACTTC. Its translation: CASSSLAGGPIGQYF.

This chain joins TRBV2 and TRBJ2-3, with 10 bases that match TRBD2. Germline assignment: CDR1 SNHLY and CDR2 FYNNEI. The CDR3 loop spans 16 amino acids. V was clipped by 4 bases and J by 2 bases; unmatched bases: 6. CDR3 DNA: TGTGCCAGCAGTGTTCAAGCGGGGGGGCACACAGATACGCAGTATTTT. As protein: CASSVQAGGHTDTQYF. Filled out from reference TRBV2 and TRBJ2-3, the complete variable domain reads EPEVTQTPSHQVTQMGQEVILRCVPISNHLYFYWYRQILGQKVEFLVSFYNNEISEKSEIFDDQFSVERPDGSNFTLKIRSTKLEDSAMYFCASSVQAGGHTDTQYFGPGTRLTVL.

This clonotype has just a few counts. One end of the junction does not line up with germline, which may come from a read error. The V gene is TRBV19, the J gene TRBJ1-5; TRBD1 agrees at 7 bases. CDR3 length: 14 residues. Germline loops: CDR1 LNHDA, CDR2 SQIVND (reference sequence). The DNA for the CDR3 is TGTGCAAGTAGCCCATCTCAGGGGGTCCAGCCCCAGCATTTT. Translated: CASSPSQGVQPQHF.

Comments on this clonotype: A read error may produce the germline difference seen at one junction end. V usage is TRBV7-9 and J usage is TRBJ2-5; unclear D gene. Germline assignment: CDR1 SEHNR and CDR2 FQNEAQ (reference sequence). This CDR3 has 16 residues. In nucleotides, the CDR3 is TGTGCCGGCAGCTCAACGTTGGCTACCCAGGAAGAGACCCAGTACTTC. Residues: CAGSSTLATQEETQYF. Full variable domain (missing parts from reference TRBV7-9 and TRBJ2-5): DTGVSQNPRHKITKRGQNVTFRCDPISEHNRLYWYRQTLGQGPEFLTYFQNEAQLEKSRLLSDRFSAERPKGSFSTLEIQRTEQGDSAMYLCAGSSTLATQEETQYFGPGTRLLVL.